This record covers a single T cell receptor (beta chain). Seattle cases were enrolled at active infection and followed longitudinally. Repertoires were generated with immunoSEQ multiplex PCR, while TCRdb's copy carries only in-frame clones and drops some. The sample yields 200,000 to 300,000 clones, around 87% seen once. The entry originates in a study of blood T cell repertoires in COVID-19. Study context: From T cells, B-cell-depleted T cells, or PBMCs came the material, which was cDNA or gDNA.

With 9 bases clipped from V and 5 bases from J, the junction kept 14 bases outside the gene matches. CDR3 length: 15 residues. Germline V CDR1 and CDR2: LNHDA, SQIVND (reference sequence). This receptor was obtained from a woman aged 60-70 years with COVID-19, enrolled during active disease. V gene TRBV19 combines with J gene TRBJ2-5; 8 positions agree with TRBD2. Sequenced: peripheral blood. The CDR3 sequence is CASSSGLGDVETQYF. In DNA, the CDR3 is TGTGCCAGCTCCTCGGGACTAGGGGACGTGGAGACCCAGTACTTC.